This T cell receptor beta chain derives from a study of human T cells and chemical hapten exposure (dated by TCRdb to the early 2020s). Regarding the complete study: For sensitization, 2% DPC in acetone was applied to an approximately 2 cm by approximately 2 cm area of upper inner arm skin. Throughout the study period of around 25 weeks, patients also received therapeutic DPC doses to the scalp every week. Patch tests used Finn chambers with 0.01% DPC on the upper back, scored after 6 days by International Contact Dermatitis Research Group standards. The patient cohort, mostly female, included alopecia areata with under or over 50% scalp involvement, alopecia totalis and alopecia universalis. The libraries were sequenced as a pool, and the TCR yield per sample differed mostly because of small variations in library volumes within the pool. Peripheral blood TCR repertoire changes were tracked in vivo in alopecia patients during primary and secondary sensitization to the hapten diphenylcyclopropenone (DPC). Blood samples were taken from patients before sensitization (week 0) and then at 2, 6 and about 24 weeks after DPC sensitization. For TCR sequencing, blood came from some 31 alopecia patients at anywhere from one to four time points (pre-sensitization, 2, 6 and 24 weeks). What the study reported, not specific to this receptor: No change with DPC sensitization was found in the number of TCRs above 1 in 1000 frequency, and no evidence of global repertoire structure alterations was found. All patients had alopecia, a presumed autoimmune disease, so their immune response might differ from that of healthy individuals. A positive correlation was found between the number of PT1 expanded TCRs and patch test score, with significance reached at thresholds 8, 16 and 32 but not 4. After repeated subsampling, the strength of the expansion versus patch-test correlation and the threshold at which it became significant changed. Expanded TCRs formed significantly more large CDR3 similarity clusters than pre-sensitization or healthy control sets, consistent with antigen-driven responses.

The method behind the library was RACE. Reads for this sample came from a NextSeq 500. During library preparation, unique molecular identifiers were attached to individual cDNA molecules so that TCRs could be counted in a quantitative, reproducible way. From each blood RNA sample, both TCR alpha and TCR beta chains were sequenced. The authors processed their data as follows. Samples had a median of roughly 91,000 TCRs, with a range from about 20,000 to 690,600. V, J and CDR3 annotation of the TCR reads was carried out using the Decombinator software suite. To make PS versus PT1 abundance plots, every sample was subsampled to the same number of TCRs (28,000). TCRs were defined as expanded if absent before sensitization and observed at least eight times at the 2-week time point. TCRdb applied fastp at Q25 and MiXCR to the public reads, then kept only in-frame beta chains. Entries are consolidated by CDR3 protein sequence, retaining the most common genes and DNA. What appears here as the V and J calls and clone size reflects TCRdb's work, not the paper's. In all, the sample holds 300,000 to 450,000 distinct CDR3 sequences, and 5.1% of those were seen once. 2% to 3% of the sample is held by the ten biggest clonotypes.

For this clonotype: What this receptor recognizes is not known. Nothing much larger sits one base from this clone, and base qualities are not available.

The sample's time point label, in plain terms: pre-sensitization, week 0. This specimen's treatment or condition label, interpreted: therapeutic diphenylcyclopropenone sensitization with weekly scalp DPC. At every patch-test visit, the blood draw took place before the patch test was put on. Patients were considered eligible if aged 18 to 70, diagnosed with alopecia and deemed suitable for DPC therapy, and patients were excluded if pregnant. Unfractionated whole blood was collected in Tempus Blood RNA tubes, and total RNA was extracted from that blood. The CDR3 runs 15 residues from the cysteine to the phenylalanine. Only CDR3 DNA remains: 45 bases, in frame from the first base. Reading the germline V gene gives CDR1 SGHTA and CDR2 FQGTGA. At the junction V is shortened by 6 bases and J by 4 bases, with 17 bases in between.

The origin of this receptor is a woman in her forties or fifties with alopecia areata. Some clones in this sample may be carry-over from other donors' samples. The source was whole blood, collected in connection with sensitization to the hapten diphenylcyclopropenone (DPC). The chain employs TRBV7-3 and TRBJ2-3, and the D gene may be TRBD2, 6 bases matching. The CDR3 protein: CASSTTGANPDTQYF. The sequenced DNA: TGTGCCAGCAGTACGACGGGAGCGAACCCAGATACGCAGTATTTT.